These 5 T cell receptor beta chains came from one sample sequenced in a study of glioma-infiltrating T cells. Amplification of TCR alpha and beta CDR3 regions from RNA used iRepertoire nested multiplex PCR. A single record per CDR3 protein comes from TCRdb applying MiXCR to the multiplex PCR reads. The table lists under 150,000 distinct CDR3 sequences, 24% of them singletons, with under 35% in the top ten. The specimen sequenced was glioma tissue, nonneoplastic brain tissue, or PBMCs (not recorded which). The origin of the receptors is a human donor with low-grade glioma or glioblastoma, undergoing nonglioma brain surgery, or in good health (not recorded which).

Many counts were recorded for this clonotype. The V and J genes are TRBV20-1 and TRBJ1-1; D gene ambiguous. Trimming stripped 6 bases from V and 1 base from J, with 6 bases between. CDR3 size: 11 residues. CDR1 is DFQATT, CDR2 SNEGSKA, per germline (reference sequence). CDR3 protein: CSAYQNTEAFF. The CDR3 region has the DNA TGCAGTGCCTATCAGAACACTGAAGCTTTCTTT.

A few counts support this clonotype. The J gene is TRBJ2-3, the V gene TRBV5-1; weak D call: TRBD1 (5 bases). Trimming took off 4 bases at V and 2 bases at J, with 14 bases between the two ends. CDR3 size: 15 residues. In germline, CDR1 is SGHRS, CDR2 YFSETQ. The CDR3 nucleotides are TGCGCCAGCAGCCTTGACAGTACCTTCACAGATACGCAGTATTTT. Protein product: CASSLDSTFTDTQYF.

This clonotype was seen a handful of times. The J gene is TRBJ2-3, the V gene TRBV10-1; D may be TRBD1 (6 bases). V was pared by 3 bases and J by 2 bases, with 9 bases between. Germline V CDR1 and CDR2: WNHNN, SYGVQD (reference sequence). This CDR3 contains 14 residues. As DNA, the CDR3 is TGCGCCAGCAGTGATGGACAGCCCACAGATACGCAGTATTTT. Its protein product is CASSDGQPTDTQYF.

In DNA, the CDR3 is TGTGCCAGCCTAGCGGGGGGCGGGAACATTCAGTACTTC. Translated: CASLAGGGNIQYF. The chain couples TRBV25-1 to TRBJ2-4, with 11 bases matching TRBD2. V lost 8 bases to trimming and J lost 7 bases; unmatched junction nucleotides: 4. The germline gives CDR1 MGHDK, CDR2 SYGVNS. This CDR3 comprises 13 residues.

The rearrangement uses TRBV2 and TRBJ1-1; a weak D match, TRBD1 (5 bases). Per germline, CDR1 SNHLY and CDR2 FYNNEI. This CDR3 region has 12 residues. Trimming pared 6 bases from V and 2 bases from J, leaving 7 bases between. For the CDR3, the DNA is TGTGCCAGCAGCGACAGTAACACTGAAGCTTTCTTT. This translates into CASSDSNTEAFF.